The clone carrying this T cell receptor beta chain was detected only a few times. V lost 3 bases and J lost 0; bases outside the gene matches: 4. This CDR3 region has 15 residues. CDR1 is SGHTA and CDR2 is FQGNSA in the germline V gene. This sample is drawn from a study of T cells in Graves' hyperthyroidism and ophthalmopathy. The source material, RNA transcripts, was used to amplify TCR beta CDR3 regions. HTBI primers were employed in a first-round RT-PCR of the TCR CDR3. TCRdb re-derived calls from the multiplex PCR reads in MiXCR, one entry per CDR3 protein. This repertoire shows about 640,000 distinct CDR3 sequences, about a fifth found once; its top ten account for under 35%.

This receptor was identified in a man aged 30-40 years with Graves' ophthalmopathy. The J gene is TRBJ2-7, the V gene TRBV7-2, with 8 bases lining up with TRBD2. Specimen: blood. The CDR3 sequence is CASSFERGSSYEQYF. The DNA of the CDR3 is TGTGCCAGCAGCTTCGAGCGGGGGAGCTCCTACGAGCAGTACTTC. The whole variable domain, remainder taken from reference TRBV7-2 and TRBJ2-7, is GAGVSQSPSNKVTEKGKDVELRCDPISGHTALYWYRQSLGQGLEFLIYFQGNSAPDKSGLPSDRFSAERTGGSVSTLTIQRTQQEDSAVYLCASSFERGSSYEQYFGPGTRLTVT.